Sequencing of this T cell receptor beta chain was carried out in a study of cytomegalovirus exposure and HLA in healthy donors. Study information: Roughly 80% of roughly 400 genotyped donors fell in the Caucasian-associated ancestry cluster.

The study ran its PCR with 60 Vbeta and 13 Jbeta primers. This table comes from immunoSEQ multiplex PCR, and its TCRdb copy is limited to in-frame clones, with some not included. The table lists 200,000 or so clones, 87% of them singletons. Study results and caveats: Later analysis indicated greater clonal expansion among HLA-associated TCR beta chains than among equally common other chains.

Trimming removed 2 bases from V and 0 bases from J; junction bases left unmatched: 4. The V gene's germline CDR1 is SGDLS and CDR2 YYNGEE. CDR3 length: 15 amino acids. In regard to this clone: Its specificity is unknown.

The chain joins TRBV9 to TRBJ2-7; 8 nucleotides align to TRBD1. The specimen sequenced was PBMCs. The receptor comes from a girl less than two years old in good health and CMV-seronegative. CDR3 amino acids: CASSVTGVSSYEQYF. CDR3 sequence (DNA): TGTGCCAGCAGCGTGACAGGGGTCTCCTCCTACGAGCAGTACTTC.